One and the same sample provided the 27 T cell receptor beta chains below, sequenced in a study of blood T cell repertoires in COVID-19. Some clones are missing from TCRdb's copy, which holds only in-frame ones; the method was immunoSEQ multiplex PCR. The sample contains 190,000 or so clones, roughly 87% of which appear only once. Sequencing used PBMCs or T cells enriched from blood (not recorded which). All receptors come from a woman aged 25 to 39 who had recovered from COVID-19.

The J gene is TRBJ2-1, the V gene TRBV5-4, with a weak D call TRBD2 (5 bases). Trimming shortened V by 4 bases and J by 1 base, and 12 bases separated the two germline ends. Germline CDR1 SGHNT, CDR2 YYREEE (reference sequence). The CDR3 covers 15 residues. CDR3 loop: CASSASRGSYNEQFF. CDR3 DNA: TGTGCCAGCAGCGCCAGTCGGGGATCCTACAATGAGCAGTTCTTC.

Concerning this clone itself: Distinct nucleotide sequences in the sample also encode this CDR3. The CDR3 nucleotides are TGCGCCAGCAGCTTGGAGGACTCCAGCACAGATACGCAGTATTTT. It codes for CASSLEDSSTDTQYF. The chain has TRBV5-1 and TRBJ2-3, with D possibly TRBD2 on 5 matching bases. From germline, CDR1 is SGHRS and CDR2 YFSETQ. This CDR3 contains 15 residues. Between the trimmed V and J ends, which lost 0 bases and 0 bases, there was a span of 8 bases.

The CDR3 loop reads CASRTTGDRVRNTIYF. The CDR3 nucleotides read TGTGCAAGTCGCACTACAGGGGACCGCGTCCGGAACACCATATATTTT. The J gene is TRBJ1-3, the V gene TRBV12-2; the table's TRBD1 call for D was not verified on the DNA. TRBV12-2 counts as a pseudogene. The CDR3 sequence is 16 residues long.

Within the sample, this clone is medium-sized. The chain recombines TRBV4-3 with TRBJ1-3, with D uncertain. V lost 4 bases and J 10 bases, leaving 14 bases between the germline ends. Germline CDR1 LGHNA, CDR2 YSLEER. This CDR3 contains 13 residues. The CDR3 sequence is CASSPPGRLTIYF. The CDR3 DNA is TGCGCCAGCAGCCCCCCGGGAAGGTTAACCATATATTTT.

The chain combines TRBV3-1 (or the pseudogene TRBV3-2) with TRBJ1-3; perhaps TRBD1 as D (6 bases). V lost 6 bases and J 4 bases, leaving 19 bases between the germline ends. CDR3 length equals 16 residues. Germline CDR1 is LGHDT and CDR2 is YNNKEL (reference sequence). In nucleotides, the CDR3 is TGTGCCAGCAGGATAAGCAGGGGAGCGGAGGGAAACACCATATATTTT. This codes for CASRISRGAEGNTIYF.

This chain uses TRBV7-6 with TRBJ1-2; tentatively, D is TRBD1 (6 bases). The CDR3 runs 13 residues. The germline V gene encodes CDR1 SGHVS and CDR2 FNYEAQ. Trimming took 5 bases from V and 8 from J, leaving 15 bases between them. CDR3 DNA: TGTGCCAGCAGCCCTGACAGGACTTGGGGCTACACCTTC. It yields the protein CASSPDRTWGYTF.

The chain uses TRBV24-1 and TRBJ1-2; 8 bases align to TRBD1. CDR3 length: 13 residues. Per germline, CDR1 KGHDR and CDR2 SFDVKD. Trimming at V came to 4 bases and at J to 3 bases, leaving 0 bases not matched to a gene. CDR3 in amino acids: CATSEQGDYGYTF. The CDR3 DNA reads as TGTGCCACCAGTGAACAGGGGGACTATGGCTACACCTTC.

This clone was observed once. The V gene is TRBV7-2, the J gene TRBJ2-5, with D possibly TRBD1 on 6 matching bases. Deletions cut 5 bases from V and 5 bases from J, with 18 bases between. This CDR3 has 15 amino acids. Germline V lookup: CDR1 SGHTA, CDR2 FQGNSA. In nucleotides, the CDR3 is TGTGCCAGCAGCCCACAGGACAGTAGAGTGGAGACCCAGTACTTC. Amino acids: CASSPQDSRVETQYF.

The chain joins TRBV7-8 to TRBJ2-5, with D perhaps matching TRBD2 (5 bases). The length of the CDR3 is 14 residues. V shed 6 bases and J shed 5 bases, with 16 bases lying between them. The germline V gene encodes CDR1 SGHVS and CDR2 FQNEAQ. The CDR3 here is CASRRSTEVETQYF. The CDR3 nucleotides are TGTGCCAGCAGAAGATCGACGGAGGTCGAGACCCAGTACTTC.

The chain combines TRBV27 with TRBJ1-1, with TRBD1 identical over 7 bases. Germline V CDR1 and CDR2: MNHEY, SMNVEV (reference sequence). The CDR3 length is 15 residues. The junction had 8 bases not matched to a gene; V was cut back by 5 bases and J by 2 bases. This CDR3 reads CASSTRDRANTEAFF. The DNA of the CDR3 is TGTGCCAGCAGTACCCGGGACAGAGCAAACACTGAAGCTTTCTTT.

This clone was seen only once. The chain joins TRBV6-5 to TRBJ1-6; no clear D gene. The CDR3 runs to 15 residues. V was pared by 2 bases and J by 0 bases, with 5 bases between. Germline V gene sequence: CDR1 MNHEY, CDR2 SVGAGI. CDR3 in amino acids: CASSYTGSYNSPLHF. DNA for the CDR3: TGTGCCAGCAGTTACACGGGCTCCTATAATTCACCCCTCCACTTT.

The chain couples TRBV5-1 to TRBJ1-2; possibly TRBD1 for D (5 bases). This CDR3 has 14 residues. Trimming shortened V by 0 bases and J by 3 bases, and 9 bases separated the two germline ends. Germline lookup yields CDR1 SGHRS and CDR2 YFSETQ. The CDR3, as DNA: TGCGCCAGCAGCTTGGTTGGGGCAGACTATGGCTACACCTTC. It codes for CASSLVGADYGYTF.

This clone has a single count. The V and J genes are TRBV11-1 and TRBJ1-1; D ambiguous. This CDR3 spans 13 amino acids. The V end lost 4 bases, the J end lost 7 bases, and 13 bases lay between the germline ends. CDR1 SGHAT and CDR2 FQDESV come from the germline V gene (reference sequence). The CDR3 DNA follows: TGTGCCAGCAGCTCGACCGGGTCCATTGAAGCTTTCTTT. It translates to CASSSTGSIEAFF.

The DNA for the CDR3 is TGTGCCAGTGGGACAGGCGATAATGAAAAACTGTTTTTT. Its translation: CASGTGDNEKLFF. V and J are TRBV19 and TRBJ1-4; the match to TRBD1 covers 8 bases. CDR3 length: 13 residues. In germline, CDR1 is LNHDA, CDR2 SQIVND (reference sequence). Trimming took 8 bases from V and 4 from J; bases not matched to a gene: 3. Together with reference TRBV19 and TRBJ1-4, the CDR3 gives the full variable domain: DGGITQSPKYLFRKEGQNVTLSCEQNLNHDAMYWYRQDPGQGLRLIYYSQIVNDFQKGDIAEGYSVSREKKESFPLTVTSAQKNPTAFYLCASGTGDNEKLFFGSGTQLSVL.

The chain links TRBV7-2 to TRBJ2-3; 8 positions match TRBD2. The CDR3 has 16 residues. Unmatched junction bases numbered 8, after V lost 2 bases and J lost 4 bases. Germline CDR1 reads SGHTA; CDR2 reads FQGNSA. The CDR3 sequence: CASSLSRGGRADTQYF. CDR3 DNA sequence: TGTGCCAGCAGCTTATCTCGGGGGGGCCGCGCAGATACGCAGTATTTT.

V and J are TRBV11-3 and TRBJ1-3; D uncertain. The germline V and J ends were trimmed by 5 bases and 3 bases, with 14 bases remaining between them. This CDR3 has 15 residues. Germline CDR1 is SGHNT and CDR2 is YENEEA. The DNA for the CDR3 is TGTGCCAGCAGCGTCCGGGAGGGCGGTGGAAACACCATATATTTT. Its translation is CASSVREGGGNTIYF. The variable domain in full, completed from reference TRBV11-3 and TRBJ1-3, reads EAGVVQSPRYKIIEKKQPVAFWCNPISGHNTLYWYLQNLGQGPELLIRYENEEAVDDSQLPKDRFSAERLKGVDSTLKIQPAELGDSAVYLCASSVREGGGNTIYFGEGSWLTVV.

The CDR3 DNA reads TGTGCCAGCAGCGCAGGGACAGGGGATAATGAAAAACTGTTTTTT. It encodes CASSAGTGDNEKLFF. The V gene is TRBV6-5, the J gene TRBJ1-4; TRBD1 matches at 10 bases. Germline V gives CDR1 MNHEY, CDR2 SVGAGI. The CDR3 is made up of 15 amino acids. The junction had 5 bases not matched to a gene; V was cut back by 6 bases and J by 4 bases.

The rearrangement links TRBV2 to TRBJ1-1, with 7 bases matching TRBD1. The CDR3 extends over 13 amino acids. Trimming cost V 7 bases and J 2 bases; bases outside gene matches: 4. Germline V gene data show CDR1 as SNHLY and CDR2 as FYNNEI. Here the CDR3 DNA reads TGTGCCAGCACCCGGGACAGAAACACTGAAGCTTTCTTT. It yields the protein CASTRDRNTEAFF. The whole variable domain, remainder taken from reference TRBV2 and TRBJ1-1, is EPEVTQTPSHQVTQMGQEVILRCVPISNHLYFYWYRQILGQKVEFLVSFYNNEISEKSEIFDDQFSVERPDGSNFTLKIRSTKLEDSAMYFCASTRDRNTEAFFGQGTRLTVV.

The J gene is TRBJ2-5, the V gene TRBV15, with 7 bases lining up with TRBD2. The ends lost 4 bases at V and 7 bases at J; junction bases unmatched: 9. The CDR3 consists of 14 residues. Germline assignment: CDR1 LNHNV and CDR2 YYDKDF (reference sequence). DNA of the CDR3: TGTGCCACCAGCATCCGGAGCGGGGCGGGGACCCAGTACTTC. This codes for CATSIRSGAGTQYF.

CDR3 sequence (DNA): TGCGCCAGCAGCCCGAAATCACAGACAGGTTCGGGGACCAACACTGAAGCTTTCTTT. It codes for CASSPKSQTGSGTNTEAFF. V and J are TRBV4-1 and TRBJ1-1; a weak D match, TRBD1 (6 bases). CDR1 is MGHRA and CDR2 is YSYEKL in the germline V gene. The CDR3 is 19 residues long. Trimming pared 4 bases from V and 2 bases from J, leaving 26 bases between.

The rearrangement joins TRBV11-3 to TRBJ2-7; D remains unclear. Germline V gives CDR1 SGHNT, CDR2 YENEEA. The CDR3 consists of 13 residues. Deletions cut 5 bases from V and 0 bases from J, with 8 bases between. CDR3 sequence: CASSRGSSYEQYF. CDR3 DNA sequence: TGTGCCAGCAGCCGAGGAAGCTCCTACGAGCAGTACTTC.

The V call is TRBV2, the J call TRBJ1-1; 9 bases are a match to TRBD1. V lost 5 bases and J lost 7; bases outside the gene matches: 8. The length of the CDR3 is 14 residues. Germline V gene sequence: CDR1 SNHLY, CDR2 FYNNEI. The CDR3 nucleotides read TGTGCCAGCAGTAGAGACGGGACAGGGTTTGAAGCTTTCTTT. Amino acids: CASSRDGTGFEAFF.

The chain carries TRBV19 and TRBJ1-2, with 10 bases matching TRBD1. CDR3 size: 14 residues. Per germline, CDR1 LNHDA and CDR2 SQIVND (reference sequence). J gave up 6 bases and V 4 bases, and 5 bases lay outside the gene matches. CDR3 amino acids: CASSTTGGGDGYTF. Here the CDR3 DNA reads TGTGCCAGTAGTACGACAGGGGGCGGTGATGGCTACACCTTC.

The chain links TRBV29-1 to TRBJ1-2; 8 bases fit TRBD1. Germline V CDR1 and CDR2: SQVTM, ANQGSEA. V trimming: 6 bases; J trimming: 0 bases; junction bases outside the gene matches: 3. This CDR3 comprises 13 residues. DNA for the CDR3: TGCAGCGTCGACAGGGGTACTAACTATGGCTACACCTTC. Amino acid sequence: CSVDRGTNYGYTF.

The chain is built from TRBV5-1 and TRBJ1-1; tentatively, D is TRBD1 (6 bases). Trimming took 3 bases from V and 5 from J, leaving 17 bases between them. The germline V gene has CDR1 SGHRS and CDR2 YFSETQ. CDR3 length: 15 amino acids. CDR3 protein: CASSSRTGIGTEAFF. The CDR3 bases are TGCGCCAGCAGCTCGCGAACAGGGATCGGGACTGAAGCTTTCTTT.

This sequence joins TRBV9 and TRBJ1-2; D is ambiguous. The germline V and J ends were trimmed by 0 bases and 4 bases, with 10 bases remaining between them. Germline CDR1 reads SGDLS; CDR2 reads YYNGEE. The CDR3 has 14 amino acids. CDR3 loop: CASSVDGGGYGYTF. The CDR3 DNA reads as TGTGCCAGCAGCGTAGATGGTGGCGGCTATGGCTACACCTTC.

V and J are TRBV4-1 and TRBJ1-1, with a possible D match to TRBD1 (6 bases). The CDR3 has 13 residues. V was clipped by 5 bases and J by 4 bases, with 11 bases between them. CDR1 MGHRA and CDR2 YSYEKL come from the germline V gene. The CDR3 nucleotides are TGCGCCAGCAGCTACAGGGTGGGCACTGAAGCTTTCTTT. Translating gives CASSYRVGTEAFF.